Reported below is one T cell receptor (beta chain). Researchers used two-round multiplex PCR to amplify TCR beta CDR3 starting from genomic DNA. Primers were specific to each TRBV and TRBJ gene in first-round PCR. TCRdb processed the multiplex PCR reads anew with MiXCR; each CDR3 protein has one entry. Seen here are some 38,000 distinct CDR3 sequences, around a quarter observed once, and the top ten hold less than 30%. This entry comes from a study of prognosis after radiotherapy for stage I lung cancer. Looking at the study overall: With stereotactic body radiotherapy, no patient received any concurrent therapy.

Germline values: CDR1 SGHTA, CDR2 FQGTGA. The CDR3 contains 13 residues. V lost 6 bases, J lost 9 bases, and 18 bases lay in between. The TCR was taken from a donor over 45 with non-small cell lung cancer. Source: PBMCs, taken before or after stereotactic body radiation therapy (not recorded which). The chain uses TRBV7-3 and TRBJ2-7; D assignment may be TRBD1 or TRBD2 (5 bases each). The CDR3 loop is CASSYGSGDVQYF. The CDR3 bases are TGTGCCAGCAGTTACGGGTCTGGGGACGTGCAGTACTTC.